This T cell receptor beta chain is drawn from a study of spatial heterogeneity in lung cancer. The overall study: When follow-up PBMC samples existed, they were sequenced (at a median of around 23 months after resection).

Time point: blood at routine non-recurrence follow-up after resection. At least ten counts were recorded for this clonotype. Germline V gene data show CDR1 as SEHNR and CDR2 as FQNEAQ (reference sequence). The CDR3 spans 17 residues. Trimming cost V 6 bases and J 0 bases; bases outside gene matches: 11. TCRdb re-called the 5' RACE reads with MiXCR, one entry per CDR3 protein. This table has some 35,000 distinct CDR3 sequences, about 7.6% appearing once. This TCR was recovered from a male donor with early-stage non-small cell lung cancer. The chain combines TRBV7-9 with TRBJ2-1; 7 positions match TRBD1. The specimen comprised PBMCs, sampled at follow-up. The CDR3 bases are TGTGCCAGCAGATACCCCGGGACAGAGAGCTCCTACAATGAGCAGTTCTTC. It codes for CASRYPGTESSYNEQFF.